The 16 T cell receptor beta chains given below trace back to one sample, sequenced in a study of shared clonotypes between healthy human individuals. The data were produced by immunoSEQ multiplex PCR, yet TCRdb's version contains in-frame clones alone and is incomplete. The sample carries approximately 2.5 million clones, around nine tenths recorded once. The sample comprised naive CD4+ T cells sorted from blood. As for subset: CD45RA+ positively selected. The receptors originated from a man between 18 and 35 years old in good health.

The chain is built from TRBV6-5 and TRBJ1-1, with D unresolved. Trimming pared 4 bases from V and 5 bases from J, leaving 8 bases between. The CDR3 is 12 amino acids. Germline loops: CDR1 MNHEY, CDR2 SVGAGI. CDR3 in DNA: TGTGCCAGCAGTTCGGAATGGACTGAAGCTTTCTTT. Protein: CASSSEWTEAFF.

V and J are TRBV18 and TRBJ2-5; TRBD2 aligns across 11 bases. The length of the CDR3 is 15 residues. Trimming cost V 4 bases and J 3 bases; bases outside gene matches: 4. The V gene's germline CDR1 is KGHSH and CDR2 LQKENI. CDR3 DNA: TGTGCCAGCTCACGGGAACTAGCGGGAGAAGAGACCCAGTACTTC. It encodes CASSRELAGEETQYF.

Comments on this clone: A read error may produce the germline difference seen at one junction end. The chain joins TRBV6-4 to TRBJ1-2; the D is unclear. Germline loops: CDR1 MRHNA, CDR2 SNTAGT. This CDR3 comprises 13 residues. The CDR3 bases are TGTGCCAGCAGTGACTCGGCAGGACTCCTACAAATCTTC. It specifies CASSDSAGLLQIF.

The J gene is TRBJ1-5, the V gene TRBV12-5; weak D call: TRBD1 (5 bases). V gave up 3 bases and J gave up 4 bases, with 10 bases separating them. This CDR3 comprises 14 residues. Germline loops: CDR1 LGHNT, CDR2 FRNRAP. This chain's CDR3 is CASGFRDPNQPQHF. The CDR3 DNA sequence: TGTGCTAGTGGTTTCCGGGACCCAAATCAGCCCCAGCATTTT.

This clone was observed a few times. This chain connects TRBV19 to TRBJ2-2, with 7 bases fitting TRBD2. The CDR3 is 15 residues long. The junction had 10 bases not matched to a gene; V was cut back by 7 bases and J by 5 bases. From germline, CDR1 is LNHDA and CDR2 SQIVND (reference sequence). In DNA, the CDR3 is TGTGCCAGTACGGCTGGCGGGAGTTTTACCGGGGAGCTGTTTTTT. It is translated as CASTAGGSFTGELFF.

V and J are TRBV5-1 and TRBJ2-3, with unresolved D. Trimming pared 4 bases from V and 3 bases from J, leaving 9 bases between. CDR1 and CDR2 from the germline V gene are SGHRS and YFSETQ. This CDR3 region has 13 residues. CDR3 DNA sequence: TGCGCCAGCAGCCGTCTAGGTACAGATACGCAGTATTTT. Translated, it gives CASSRLGTDTQYF.

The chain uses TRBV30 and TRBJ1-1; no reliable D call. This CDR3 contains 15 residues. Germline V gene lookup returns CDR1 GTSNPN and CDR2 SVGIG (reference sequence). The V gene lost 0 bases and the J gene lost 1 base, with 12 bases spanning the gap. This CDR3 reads CAWSVGLSGNTEAFF. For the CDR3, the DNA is TGTGCCTGGAGTGTTGGCCTGTCGGGGAACACTGAAGCTTTCTTT.

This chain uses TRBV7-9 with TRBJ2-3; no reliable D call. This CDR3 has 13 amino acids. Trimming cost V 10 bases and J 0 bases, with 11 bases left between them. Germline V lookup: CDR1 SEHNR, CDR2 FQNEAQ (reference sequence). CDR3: CATPHDSTDTQYF. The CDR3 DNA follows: TGTGCCACCCCCCATGATAGCACAGATACGCAGTATTTT.

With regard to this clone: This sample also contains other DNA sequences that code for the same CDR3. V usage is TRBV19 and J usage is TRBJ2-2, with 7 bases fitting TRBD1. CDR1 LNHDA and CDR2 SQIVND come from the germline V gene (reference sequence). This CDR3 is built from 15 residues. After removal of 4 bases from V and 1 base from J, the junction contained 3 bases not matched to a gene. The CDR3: CASSTGQVNTGELFF. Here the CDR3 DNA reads TGTGCCAGTAGTACAGGACAGGTGAACACCGGGGAGCTGTTTTTT.

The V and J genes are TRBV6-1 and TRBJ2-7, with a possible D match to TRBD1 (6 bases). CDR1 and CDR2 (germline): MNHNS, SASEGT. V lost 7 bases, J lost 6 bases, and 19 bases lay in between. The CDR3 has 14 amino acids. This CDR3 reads CASTSAPWGREQYF. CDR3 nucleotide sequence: TGTGCCAGCACCTCGGCCCCCTGGGGGCGCGAGCAGTACTTC.

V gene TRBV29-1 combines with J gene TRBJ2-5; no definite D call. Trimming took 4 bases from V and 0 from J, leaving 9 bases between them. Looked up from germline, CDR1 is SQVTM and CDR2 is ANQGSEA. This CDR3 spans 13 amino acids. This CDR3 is CSVGQNYQETQYF. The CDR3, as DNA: TGCAGCGTTGGGCAGAATTACCAAGAGACCCAGTACTTC.

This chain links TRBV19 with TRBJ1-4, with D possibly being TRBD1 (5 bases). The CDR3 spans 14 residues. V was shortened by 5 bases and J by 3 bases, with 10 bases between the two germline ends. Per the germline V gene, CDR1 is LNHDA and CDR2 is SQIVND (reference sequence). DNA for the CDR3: TGTGCCAGTAGTGACAGTGCAGCTAATGAAAAACTGTTTTTT. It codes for CASSDSAANEKLFF.

The CDR3 DNA follows: TGTGCCAGCTCACCACAGGGGGCCTCTCAGCCCCAGCATTTT. It translates to CASSPQGASQPQHF. The genes are TRBV18 and TRBJ1-5; 7 nucleotides align to TRBD1. Germline loops: CDR1 KGHSH, CDR2 LQKENI. V lost 1 base, J lost 6 bases, and 3 bases stayed unmatched. This CDR3 region has 14 residues. Complete variable domain (other parts from reference TRBV18 and TRBJ1-5): NAGVMQNPRHLVRRRGQEARLRCSPMKGHSHVYWYRQLPEEGLKFMVYLQKENIIDESGMPKERFSAEFPKEGPSILRIQQVVRGDSAAYFCASSPQGASQPQHFGDGTRLSIL.

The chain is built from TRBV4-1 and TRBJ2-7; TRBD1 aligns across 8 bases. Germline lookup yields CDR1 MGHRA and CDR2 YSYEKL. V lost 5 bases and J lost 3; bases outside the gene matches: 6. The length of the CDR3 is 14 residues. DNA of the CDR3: TGCGCCAGCAGCTCTCCGGGACAGGACTACGAGCAGTACTTC. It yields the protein CASSSPGQDYEQYF.

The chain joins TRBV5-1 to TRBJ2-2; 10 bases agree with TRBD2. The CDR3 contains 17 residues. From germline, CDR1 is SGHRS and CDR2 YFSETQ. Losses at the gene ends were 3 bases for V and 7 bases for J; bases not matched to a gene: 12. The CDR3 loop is CASSSSELAGRVGELFF. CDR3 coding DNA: TGCGCCAGCAGCTCATCCGAACTAGCGGGACGAGTCGGGGAGCTGTTTTTT.

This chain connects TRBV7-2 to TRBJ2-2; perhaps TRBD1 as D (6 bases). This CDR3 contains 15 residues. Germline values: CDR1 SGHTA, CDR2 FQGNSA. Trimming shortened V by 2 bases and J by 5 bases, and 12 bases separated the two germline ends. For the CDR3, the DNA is TGTGCCAGCAGCTTATCGGGACAAGTGACCGGGGAGCTGTTTTTT. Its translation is CASSLSGQVTGELFF.